Here is one TCR beta chain with its context. Its recognized antigen is unknown. Base qualities were left out, and no much larger clone turns up one base away. This sample is part of a study of OX40 agonist ivuxolimab in advanced cancers. Looking at the study overall: Ivuxolimab was a fully human IgG2 agonistic monoclonal antibody targeting the costimulatory receptor OX40 (CD134). Intravenous ivuxolimab was administered to patients every 2 weeks at six dose levels: 0.01, 0.1, 0.3, 1.5, 3 and 10 mg/kg. The paper reports the monotherapy dose-escalation portion (N = 52 patients) of the phase I ivuxolimab trial. Patients were allowed to have had prior anti-PD-1, anti-PD-L1 or anti-CTLA-4 therapy, and approximately 41% of the dose-escalation patients had previously received checkpoint inhibitors. Partial responses occurred in three dose-escalation patients: two with cutaneous melanoma and one with hepatocellular carcinoma. Peripheral TCRbeta sequencing aimed to test whether ivuxolimab altered TCR sequence diversity and caused clonal T-cell expansion. In the dose-escalation cohort, 82.7% of patients were male, and the mean age was roughly 60 years, with a range of about 23 to 85. Among the 50 to 55 dose-escalation patients, around 19 had hepatocellular carcinoma, 15 or so melanoma, 9 renal cell carcinoma and 9 head and neck cancer.

Results the study describes overall, beyond this receptor: After ivuxolimab, CD8+ T cells had more expanded clones than CD4+ T cells on average. At doses from 0.1 to 3.0 mg/kg, clonal expansion was seen in both CD4+ and CD8+ blood T cells between baseline and week 6. Low levels of normalized T-cell clonal expansion were also seen in some patients who did not respond. The antigen specificity of the peripheral T cells that underwent clonal expansion was not determined. In the 0.1-3.0 mg/kg groups, partial responders had among the lowest normalized peripheral clonal expansion, particularly in CD8+ T cells.

Patients with a history of autoimmune disease or receiving systemic immunosuppression were excluded from the trial. Peripheral blood for TCR sequencing was collected from all dose cohorts at baseline, on cycle 4 day 1, and on cycle 7 day 1. Samples were obtained from an open-label, multicenter, first-in-human phase I dose-escalation trial of ivuxolimab. Adults with locally advanced or metastatic melanoma, renal cell carcinoma, hepatocellular carcinoma or head and neck squamous cell carcinoma were enrolled in the trial. Before TCR sequencing, CD4+ T cells and CD8+ T cells were sorted from peripheral blood as separate populations. For sequencing of the TCRbeta CDR3 region, genomic DNA was extracted from the sorted cells. TCRbeta CDR3 regions were sequenced using the immunoSEQ Assay. TCRdb carries this immuneACCESS record with in-frame sequences only. Its versions omit some clonotypes, under half of them owing to an unresolved V gene in the studies checked, with the rest unexplained. This sample gives fewer than 100,000 clones in total; roughly four fifths of them show up just once. The ten largest account for roughly 0.44% of the sample.

The sequencing used CD4+ or CD8+ T cells sorted from blood, collected in a trial of the OX40 agonist ivuxolimab. The receptor comes from an adult with an advanced solid tumor such as melanoma, head and neck, liver or kidney cancer.

The CDR3 sequence is CASSQNTGELFF. The DNA sequence is as follows: TGCGCCAGCAGCCAGAACACCGGGGAGCTGTTTTTT. The chain couples TRBV5-1 to TRBJ2-2; no D segment can be confidently identified. V is pared back by 4 bases and J by 1 base, with 2 bases lying between the germline termini. There are 12 amino acids in the CDR3, from cysteine to phenylalanine inclusive. Only the CDR3 region is kept as DNA, spanning 36 bases read in frame from base 1. CDR1 and CDR2, per the germline V gene, are SGHRS and YFSETQ. Beyond the CDR3, the reference TRBV5-1 and TRBJ2-2 genes provide the residues; the full variable domain reads: KAGVTQTPRYLIKTRGQQVTLSCSPISGHRSVSWYQQTPGQGLQFLFEYFSETQRNKGNFPGRFSGRQFSNSRSEMNVSTLELGDSALYLCASSQNTGELFFGEGSRLTVL.